This T cell receptor (beta chain) was observed in a study of blood T cells in healthy people across ages. Turning to the study itself: Using template switching, researchers captured about one barcoded beta molecule for each two T cells.

The study, taken as a whole, reports: Investigators treated diversity estimates from one million T cells as underestimates. Roughly linear age-related decline in beta diversity appeared, significant by age approximately 43.

This clonotype came up a few times. Its antigen is still unknown. It was with a sample-barcoded 5' primer and a J-beta primer mix that a second PCR of roughly 7 to 12 cycles was run. In TCRdb, the 5' RACE reads were re-called with MiXCR into one record per CDR3 protein. The sample has more than 1,400,000 distinct CDR3 sequences; approximately 42% are singletons. Sequencing was performed on blood. This receptor was obtained from a woman aged 18-35 years in good health.

CDR3 nucleotides: TGTGCCAGCAGCTTAGTAGACCTCCCTTCCTACGAGCAGTACTTC. Its protein product is CASSLVDLPSYEQYF. The chain uses TRBV7-2 and TRBJ2-7; D unclear. Germline V gives CDR1 SGHTA, CDR2 FQGNSA. The V and J ends lost 1 base and 1 base respectively, with 11 bases between them. The length of the CDR3 is 15 residues.